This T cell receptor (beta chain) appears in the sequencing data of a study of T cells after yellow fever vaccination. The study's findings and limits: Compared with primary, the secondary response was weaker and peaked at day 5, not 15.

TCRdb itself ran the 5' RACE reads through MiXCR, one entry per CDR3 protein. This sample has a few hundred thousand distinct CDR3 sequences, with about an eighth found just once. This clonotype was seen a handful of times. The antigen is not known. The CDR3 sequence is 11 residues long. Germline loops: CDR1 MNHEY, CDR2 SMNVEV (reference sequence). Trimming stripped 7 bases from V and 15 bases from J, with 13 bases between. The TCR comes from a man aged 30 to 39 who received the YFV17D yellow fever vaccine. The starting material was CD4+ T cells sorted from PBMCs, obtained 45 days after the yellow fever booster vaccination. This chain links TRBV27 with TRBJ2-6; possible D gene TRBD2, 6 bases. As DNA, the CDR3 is TGTGCCAGCATGGGGGGTGGAGGCCTGACTTTC. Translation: CASMGGGGLTF.